This TCR beta chain was captured in a study of T-cell reconstitution after alpha-beta-depleted transplantation in children. Broader study findings: It was newly produced T cells that mostly accounted for T-cell counts and diversity one year after transplant. Surviving recipient T cells and thymic progenitors underlay high day-60 TCRbeta diversity in some patients. Approximately two months post-transplant, alpha-beta T cells reportedly originated from several hundred expanded graft clones.

About this clonotype: Antigen unknown.

Unique molecular identifiers were incorporated when the TCRbeta library was constructed. From the PCR reads, TCRdb called clonotypes with MiXCR, one entry per CDR3 protein. Seen here are about 600,000 distinct CDR3 sequences, 23% observed once, and the top ten hold roughly 15%. In germline, CDR1 is SGHRS, CDR2 YFSETQ. V was pared by 3 bases and J by 6 bases, with 15 bases between. The CDR3 consists of 15 residues. The TCR was taken from a boy under three years old who had a stem cell transplant for acute myeloid leukemia, so the T cells may come from the graft donor. The material sequenced was PBMCs, mostly from graft donor cells, taken 360 days after TCRalphabeta/CD19-depleted stem cell transplant. The chain uses TRBV5-1 and TRBJ2-2; a weak D match, TRBD2 (6 bases). The CDR3 here is CASSSGDRRAGELFF. The DNA of the CDR3 is TGCGCCAGCAGCTCTGGAGACCGGAGGGCCGGGGAGCTGTTTTTT. Looking up the rest from reference TRBV5-1 and TRBJ2-2 gives the full variable domain: KAGVTQTPRYLIKTRGQQVTLSCSPISGHRSVSWYQQTPGQGLQFLFEYFSETQRNKGNFPGRFSGRQFSNSRSEMNVSTLELGDSALYLCASSSGDRRAGELFFGEGSRLTVL.